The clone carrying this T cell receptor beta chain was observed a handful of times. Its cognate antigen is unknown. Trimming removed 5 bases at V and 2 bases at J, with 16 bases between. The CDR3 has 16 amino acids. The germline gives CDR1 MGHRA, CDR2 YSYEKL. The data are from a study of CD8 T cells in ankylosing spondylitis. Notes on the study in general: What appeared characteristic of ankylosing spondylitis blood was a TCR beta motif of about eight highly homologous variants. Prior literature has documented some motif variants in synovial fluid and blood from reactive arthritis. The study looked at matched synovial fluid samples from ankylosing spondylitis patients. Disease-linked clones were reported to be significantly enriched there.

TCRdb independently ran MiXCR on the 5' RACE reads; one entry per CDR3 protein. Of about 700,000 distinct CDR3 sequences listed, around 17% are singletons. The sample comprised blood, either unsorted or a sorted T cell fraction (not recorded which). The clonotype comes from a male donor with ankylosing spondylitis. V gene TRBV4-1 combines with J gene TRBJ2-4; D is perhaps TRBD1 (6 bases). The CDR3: CASSGDTTPSKNIQYF. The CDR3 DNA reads TGCGCCAGCAGCGGGGACACAACACCATCCAAAAACATTCAGTACTTC.